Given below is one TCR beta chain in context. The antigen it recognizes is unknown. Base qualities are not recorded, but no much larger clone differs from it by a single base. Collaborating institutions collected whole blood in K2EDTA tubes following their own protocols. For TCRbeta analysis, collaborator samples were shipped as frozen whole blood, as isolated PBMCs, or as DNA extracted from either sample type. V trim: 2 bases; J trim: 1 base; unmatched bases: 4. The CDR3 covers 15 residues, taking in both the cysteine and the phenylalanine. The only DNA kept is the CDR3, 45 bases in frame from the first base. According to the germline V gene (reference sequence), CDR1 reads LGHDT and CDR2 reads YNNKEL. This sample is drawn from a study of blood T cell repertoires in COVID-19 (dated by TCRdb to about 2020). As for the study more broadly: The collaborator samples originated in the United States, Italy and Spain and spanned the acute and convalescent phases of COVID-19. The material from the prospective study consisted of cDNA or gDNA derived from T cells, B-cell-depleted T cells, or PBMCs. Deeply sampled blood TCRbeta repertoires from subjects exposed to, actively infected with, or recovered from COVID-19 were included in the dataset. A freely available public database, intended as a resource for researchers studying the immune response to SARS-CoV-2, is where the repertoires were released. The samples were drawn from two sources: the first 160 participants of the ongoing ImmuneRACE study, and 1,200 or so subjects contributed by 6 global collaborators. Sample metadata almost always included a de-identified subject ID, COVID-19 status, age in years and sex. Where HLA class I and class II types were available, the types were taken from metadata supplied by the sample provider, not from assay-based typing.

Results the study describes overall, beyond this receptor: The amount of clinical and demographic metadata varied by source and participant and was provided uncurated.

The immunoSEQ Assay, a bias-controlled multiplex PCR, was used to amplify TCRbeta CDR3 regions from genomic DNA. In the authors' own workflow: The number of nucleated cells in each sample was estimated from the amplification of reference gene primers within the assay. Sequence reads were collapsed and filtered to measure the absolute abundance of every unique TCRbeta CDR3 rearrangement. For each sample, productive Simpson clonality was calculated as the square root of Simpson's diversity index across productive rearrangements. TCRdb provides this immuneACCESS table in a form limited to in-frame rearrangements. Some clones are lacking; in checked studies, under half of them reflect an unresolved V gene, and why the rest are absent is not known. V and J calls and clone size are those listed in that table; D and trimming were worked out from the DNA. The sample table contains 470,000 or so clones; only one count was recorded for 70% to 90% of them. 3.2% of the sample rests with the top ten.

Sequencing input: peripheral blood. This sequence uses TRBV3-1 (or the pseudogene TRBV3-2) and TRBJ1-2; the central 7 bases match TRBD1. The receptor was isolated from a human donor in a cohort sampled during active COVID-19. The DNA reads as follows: TGTGCCAGCAGCCAAATGGGACAGCTTAACTATGGCTACACCTTC. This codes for CASSQMGQLNYGYTF.